This T cell receptor (beta chain) was recovered during a study of blood T cells in healthy people across ages. Then a second PCR, running about 7 to 11 cycles, was carried out with a sample-barcoded 5' primer and a J-beta primer mix. TCRdb redid the calling of the 5' RACE reads with MiXCR, one entry per CDR3 protein. The sample comprises approximately 490,000 distinct CDR3 sequences, around 24% of which are singletons, and around 10% rests with the top ten. These same records also appear under a second study, on T cells of mothers and their children.

The clonotype was recovered from a boy younger than 18 in good health. Sample: blood.

The CDR3 bases are TGCAGTGCCAGTACAGGGGCCTTTAATGGCTACACCTTC. It codes for CSASTGAFNGYTF. The V call is TRBV20-1, the J call TRBJ1-2; 7 positions match TRBD1. This CDR3 has 13 residues. Trimming at V came to 6 bases and at J to 6 bases, leaving 10 bases not matched to a gene. Germline CDR1 is DFQATT and CDR2 is SNEGSKA (reference sequence).